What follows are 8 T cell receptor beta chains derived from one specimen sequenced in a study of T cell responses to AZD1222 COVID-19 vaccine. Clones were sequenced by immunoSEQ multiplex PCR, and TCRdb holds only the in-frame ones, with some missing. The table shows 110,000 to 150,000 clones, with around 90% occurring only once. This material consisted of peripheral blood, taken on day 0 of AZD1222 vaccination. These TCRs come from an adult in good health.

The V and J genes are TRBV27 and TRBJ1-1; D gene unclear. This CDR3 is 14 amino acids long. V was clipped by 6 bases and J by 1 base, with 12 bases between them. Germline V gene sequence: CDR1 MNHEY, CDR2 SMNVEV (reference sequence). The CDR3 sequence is CASSVGQGNTEAFF. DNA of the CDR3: TGTGCCAGCAGCGTAGGGCAAGGGAACACTGAAGCTTTCTTT.

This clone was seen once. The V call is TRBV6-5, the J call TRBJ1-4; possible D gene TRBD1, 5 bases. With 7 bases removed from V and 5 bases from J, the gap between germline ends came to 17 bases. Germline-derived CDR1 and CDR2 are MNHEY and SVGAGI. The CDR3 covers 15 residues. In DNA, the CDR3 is TGTGCCAGCACCGACAGCAGGGCATCCAATGAAAAACTGTTTTTT. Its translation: CASTDSRASNEKLFF.

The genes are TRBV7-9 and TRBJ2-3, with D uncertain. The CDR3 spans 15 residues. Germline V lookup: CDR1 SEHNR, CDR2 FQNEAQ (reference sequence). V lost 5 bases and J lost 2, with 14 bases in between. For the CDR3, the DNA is TGTGCCAGCAGCCCGCCCTATGGGGACACAGATACGCAGTATTTT. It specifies CASSPPYGDTDTQYF. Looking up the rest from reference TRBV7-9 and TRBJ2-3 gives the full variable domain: DTGVSQNPRHKITKRGQNVTFRCDPISEHNRLYWYRQTLGQGPEFLTYFQNEAQLEKSRLLSDRFSAERPKGSFSTLEIQRTEQGDSAMYLCASSPPYGDTDTQYFGPGTRLTVL.

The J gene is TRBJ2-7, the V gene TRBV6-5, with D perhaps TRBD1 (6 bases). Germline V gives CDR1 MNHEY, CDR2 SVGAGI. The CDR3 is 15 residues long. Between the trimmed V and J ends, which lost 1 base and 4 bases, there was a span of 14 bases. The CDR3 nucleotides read TGTGCCAGCAGTTACTACCCCGGCAGGGGTTACGAGCAGTACTTC. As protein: CASSYYPGRGYEQYF.

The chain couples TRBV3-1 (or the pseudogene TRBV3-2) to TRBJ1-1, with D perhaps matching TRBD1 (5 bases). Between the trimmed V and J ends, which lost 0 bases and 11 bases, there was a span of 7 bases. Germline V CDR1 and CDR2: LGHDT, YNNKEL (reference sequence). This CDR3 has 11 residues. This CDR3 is CASSQDRAAFF. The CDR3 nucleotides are TGTGCCAGCAGCCAAGACAGGGCGGCTTTCTTT.

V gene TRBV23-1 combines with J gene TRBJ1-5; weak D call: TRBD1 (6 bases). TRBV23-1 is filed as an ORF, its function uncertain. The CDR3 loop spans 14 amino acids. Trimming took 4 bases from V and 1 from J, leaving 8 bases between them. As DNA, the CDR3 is TGCGCCAGCAGTCCGGACAGCAGCAATCAGCCCCAGCATTTT. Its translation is CASSPDSSNQPQHF.

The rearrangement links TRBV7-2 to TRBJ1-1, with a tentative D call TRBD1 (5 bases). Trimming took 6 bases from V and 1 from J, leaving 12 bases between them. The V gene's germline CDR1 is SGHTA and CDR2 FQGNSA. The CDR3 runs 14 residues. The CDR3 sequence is CASSFQGPNTEAFF. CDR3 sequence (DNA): TGTGCCAGCAGTTTTCAGGGTCCGAACACTGAAGCTTTCTTT.

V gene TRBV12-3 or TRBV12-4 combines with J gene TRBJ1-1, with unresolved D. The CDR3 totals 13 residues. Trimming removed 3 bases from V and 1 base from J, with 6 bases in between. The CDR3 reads CASSFQPNTEAFF. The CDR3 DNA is TGTGCCAGCAGTTTCCAGCCGAACACTGAAGCTTTCTTT.